This T cell receptor beta chain was sequenced during a study of control samples from healthy donors and cancer patients. This CDR3 contains 15 residues. Deletions cut 4 bases from V and 0 bases from J, with 8 bases between. In germline, CDR1 is SGHDT, CDR2 YYEEEE. TCRdb keeps only in-frame clones here, not all; method: immunoSEQ multiplex PCR. The sample includes 100,000 to 150,000 clones, 75% to 95% of them seen just once. The material sequenced was blood. The chain is built from TRBV5-6 and TRBJ2-6; D remains ambiguous. The clonotype comes from a man between 35 and 55 years old in good health. CDR3 sequence: CASSPPGSGANVLTF. Here the CDR3 DNA reads TGTGCCAGCAGCCCGCCAGGCTCTGGGGCCAACGTCCTGACTTTC. Variable domain in full (rest from reference TRBV5-6 and TRBJ2-6): DAGVTQSPTHLIKTRGQQVTLRCSPKSGHDTVSWYQQALGQGPQFIFQYYEEEERQRGNFPDRFSGHQFPNYSSELNVNALLLGDSALYLCASSPPGSGANVLTFGAGSRLTVL.